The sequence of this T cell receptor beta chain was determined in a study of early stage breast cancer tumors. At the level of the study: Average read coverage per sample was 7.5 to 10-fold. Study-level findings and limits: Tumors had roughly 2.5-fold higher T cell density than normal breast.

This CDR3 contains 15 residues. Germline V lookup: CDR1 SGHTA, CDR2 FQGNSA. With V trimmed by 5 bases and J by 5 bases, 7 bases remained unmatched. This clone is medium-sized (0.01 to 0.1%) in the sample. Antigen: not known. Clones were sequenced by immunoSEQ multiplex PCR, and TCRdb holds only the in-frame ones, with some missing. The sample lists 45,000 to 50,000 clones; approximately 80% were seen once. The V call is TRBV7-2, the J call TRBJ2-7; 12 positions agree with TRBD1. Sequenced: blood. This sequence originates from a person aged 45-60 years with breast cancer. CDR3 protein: CASSRTGQGADEQYF. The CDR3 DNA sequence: TGTGCCAGCAGCCGGACGGGACAGGGGGCGGACGAGCAGTACTTC.